This T cell receptor beta chain was documented in a study of CD8 T cells in ankylosing spondylitis (dated by TCRdb to about 2017). About the full investigation: To find TCR variants linked to disease, the study profiled T cell receptor beta repertoires in ankylosing spondylitis patients and healthy donors. In total, the full study cohort was made up of nearly 110 healthy donors and some 26 ankylosing spondylitis patients. Samples of peripheral blood were taken, and for ankylosing spondylitis patients, synovial fluid was collected as well.

The sequencer was an Illumina HiSeq 2500. TCR beta libraries were prepared by quantitative 5'-RACE with molecular barcodes. Per the authors' processing: To identify disease-linked TCR variants, a new computational method was used, one built on a probabilistic model of VDJ rearrangement. TCRdb trimmed the raw reads at Q25, called clones with MiXCR and kept productive beta chains. Rows are combined by CDR3 protein, so each entry shows the most common genes and DNA. These V and J calls derive from TCRdb rather than the authors' analysis. The table for this sample lists hundreds of thousands of distinct CDR3 sequences; 12% of them were counted only once. About 0.5% of the sample comes from the top ten. In regard to this clonotype: The target of this receptor is not known. No base-level quality is on record; no much larger clone is a single base apart.

Reading the germline V gene gives CDR1 SGDLS and CDR2 YYNGEE. The CDR3 contains 14 residues, cysteine and phenylalanine counted. Here the CDR3 DNA is all that survives: 42 bases in frame from base 1. At the junction V is shortened by 5 bases and J by 4 bases; bases outside the gene matches: 6. What the work shows at the level of the full study, not this receptor alone: Blood from ankylosing spondylitis patients appeared to be characterized by a TCR beta motif made up of under 10 highly homologous amino acid variants. In peripheral blood, the disease-linked clones were found at relatively low frequencies and had a CD8+ phenotype. Some TCR beta motif variants had previously been reported in synovial fluid and blood of reactive arthritis patients, which suggested common disease-initiation mechanisms. The disease-linked clones were reported as significantly enriched in matched synovial fluid samples from ankylosing spondylitis patients.

The chain is assembled from TRBV9 and TRBJ2-3, and 8 junctional nucleotides match TRBD2. The TCR sequence derives from a male donor with ankylosing spondylitis. Sequencing was performed on blood, either unsorted or a sorted T cell fraction (not recorded which). CDR3 loop: CASSSGGGPDTQYF. The DNA sequence reads TGTGCCAGCAGTTCGGGGGGGGGCCCAGATACGCAGTATTTT.